A selection of T cell receptor beta chains follows, all from one sample in a study of CD8 T cells in Susac syndrome. MiXCR, applied by TCRdb to the immunoSEQ multiplex PCR reads, yields one record per CDR3 protein. In the table there are around 160,000 distinct CDR3 sequences, about 94% of which are singletons. The sequenced material came from CD4+ T cells from PBMCs. The receptors derive from a human donor in good health. CDR3s include the opening cysteine and the closing phenylalanine or tryptophan. Each record gives: V gene, CDR3 protein.

TRBV19,CASSINGLETQYF
TRBV29-1,CSVGSGEKLFF
TRBV5-1,CASSLGWDTEAFF
TRBV7-9,CASSLVAAGELFF
TRBV18,CASSAGTEQETQYF
TRBV21-1,CASSTRETQYF
TRBV5-1,CASSLWGQEETQYF
TRBV7-7,CASSVERGEKLFF
TRBV7-3,CASSLSAGSHPDTQYF
TRBV2,CASSERRVGETQYF
TRBV2,CASKPTGGTGQPQHF
TRBV6-5,CASRAGTAYGYTF
TRBV29-1,CSVEDRPFEYEQYF